Shown below are 11 T cell receptor beta chains from a single sample sequenced in a study of Graves' ophthalmopathy and Graves' hyperthyroidism. Using RNA transcripts, the TCR beta CDR3 regions were amplified. Second-round multiplex PCR followed a first-round RT-PCR using HTBI primers. TCRdb itself ran the multiplex PCR reads through MiXCR, one entry per CDR3 protein. Here the sample spans about 590,000 distinct CDR3 sequences, under 40% being singletons. The material sequenced was peripheral blood or thyroid tissue (not recorded which). These receptors originate from an adult man with Graves' hyperthyroidism.

Details on this clonotype: It is unclear where the CDR3 begins or ends on the DNA, so no DNA is shown, and the CDR3 is as TCRdb lists it. The V gene is TRBV20-1, the J gene TRBJ1-5; no check of the table's D call, TRBD1, against the DNA was made. Per the germline V gene, CDR1 is DFQATT and CDR2 is SNEGSKA (reference sequence). The CDR3 spans 14 residues, counting both ends. The CDR3 sequence: CSARVGQGATNEHF.

This clonotype was counted ten times or more. V usage is TRBV9 and J usage is TRBJ2-2; 7 bases align to TRBD2. There are 14 residues in the CDR3. V was pared by 4 bases and J by 6 bases, with 6 bases of the junction left unmatched. CDR1 is SGDLS and CDR2 is YYNGEE in the germline V gene. The chain's CDR3 is CASSRTSGAGELFF. The CDR3 nucleotides read TGTGCCAGCAGCAGGACTAGTGGCGCCGGGGAGCTGTTTTTT.

Notes on this clonotype: With a much larger clone just one base away, this may be a read error. It is likely a read error, because the conserved phenylalanine at the end of the CDR3 is missing. The J gene is TRBJ2-7, the V gene TRBV11-2, with TRBD1 matching over 8 bases. The V gene's germline CDR1 is SGHAT and CDR2 FQNNGV. The CDR3 has 14 amino acids. With 3 bases clipped from V and 6 bases from J, the junction kept 7 bases outside the gene matches. The CDR3 sequence: CASSFPSDRAEQYL. The DNA for the CDR3 is TGTGCCAGCAGCTTTCCATCGGACAGGGCCGAGCAGTACCTC.

This clonotype was seen at least ten times. The V call is TRBV2, the J call TRBJ1-1; a possible D gene is TRBD1 (5 bases). With 10 bases removed from V and 1 base from J, the gap between germline ends came to 10 bases. The CDR3 loop spans 12 amino acids. Germline CDR1 is SNHLY and CDR2 is FYNNEI. The CDR3 sequence: CAIQQANTEAFF. As DNA, the CDR3 is TGTGCCATCCAACAGGCGAACACTGAAGCTTTCTTT.

This clonotype has at least ten counts. The rearrangement links TRBV6-5 to TRBJ1-6; D gene unclear. V dropped 2 bases and J dropped 10 bases, with 15 bases sitting between them. CDR1 and CDR2 (germline): MNHEY, SVGAGI. The length of the CDR3 is 15 residues. For the CDR3, the DNA is TGTGCCAGCAGTTACGTTTTCGGAGTTAAATCACCCCTCCACTTT. It specifies CASSYVFGVKSPLHF.

This clonotype was detected ten times or more. The CDR3 region has the DNA TGTGCCAGCAGCTTATGGAAGGAGGGAGGGGTAATCCACTTT. This translates into CASSLWKEGGVIHF. The chain couples TRBV13 to TRBJ1-6; possibly TRBD1 for D (5 bases). Germline V lookup: CDR1 PRHDT, CDR2 FYEKMQ (reference sequence). The germline V and J ends were trimmed by 2 bases and 17 bases, with 19 bases remaining between them. The CDR3 is 14 residues long.

The chain's CDR3 is CASVGSGEGSNQPQHF. DNA of the CDR3: TGTGCCAGCGTTGGGTCGGGGGAGGGAAGCAATCAGCCCCAGCATTTT. The rearrangement joins TRBV2 to TRBJ1-5, with D perhaps TRBD1 (5 bases). V lost 8 bases, J lost 1 base, and 18 bases lay in between. CDR1 and CDR2 (germline): SNHLY, FYNNEI. This CDR3 comprises 16 residues.

The genes are TRBV29-1 and TRBJ2-5; D may be TRBD1 (7 bases). The germline V and J ends were trimmed by 3 bases and 5 bases, with 13 bases remaining between them. Germline assignment: CDR1 SQVTM and CDR2 ANQGSEA. The CDR3 contains 13 residues. The CDR3: CSVDRGTEETQYF. In DNA form, the CDR3 reads TGCAGCGTTGACCGCGGGACAGAGGAGACCCAGTACTTC.

The chain has TRBV6-5 and TRBJ1-4; weak D call: TRBD1 (5 bases). The CDR3 runs 15 residues. Germline V gene sequence: CDR1 MNHEY, CDR2 SVGAGI. Trimming took off 0 bases at V and 10 bases at J, with 15 bases between the two ends. Written as DNA, the CDR3 is TGTGCCAGCAGTTACTCCCGGGGACTAGGCGGAAAACTGTTTTTT. Protein: CASSYSRGLGGKLFF.

This clonotype was counted ten times or more. The CDR3 reads CASSVVGGDSPLHF. CDR3 nucleotides: TGTGCCAGCAGCGTAGTAGGGGGGGATTCACCCCTCCACTTT. The chain couples TRBV9 to TRBJ1-6; tentative D call: TRBD1 (6 bases). The V and J ends lost 0 bases and 8 bases respectively, with 9 bases between them. Germline assignment: CDR1 SGDLS and CDR2 YYNGEE. The CDR3 extends over 14 amino acids.

Many counts were recorded for this clonotype. The CDR3 DNA reads as TGTGCCAGCAGTGCCCTCAGGGGTACGAACTATGGCTACACCTTC. Amino acids: CASSALRGTNYGYTF. The chain uses TRBV2 and TRBJ1-2, with D perhaps matching TRBD1 (6 bases). The CDR3 totals 15 residues. Germline loops: CDR1 SNHLY, CDR2 FYNNEI. Trimming stripped 4 bases from V and 2 bases from J, with 14 bases between.